This record looks at one T cell receptor beta chain sequence and its context. Data came from immunoSEQ multiplex PCR; TCRdb stores just in-frame clones and leaves some out. This sample has about 120,000 clones; approximately 93% occur once, and the top ten carry approximately 6.3%. This CDR3 contains 14 residues. The ends were cut back, 7 bases at V and 0 bases at J, with 10 bases in the middle. CDR1 is SEHNR, CDR2 FQNEAQ, per germline (reference sequence). This sample is drawn from a study of T cell changes during pregnancy in multiple sclerosis. The clonotype comes from a female donor with multiple sclerosis, enrolled in a pregnancy study. The chain couples TRBV7-9 to TRBJ1-3; no definite D call. The specimen comprised peripheral blood, sampled before pregnancy. The CDR3 sequence: CASKSMSSGNTIYF. CDR3 coding DNA: TGTGCCAGCAAATCGATGAGCTCTGGAAACACCATATATTTT.